The clone carrying this T cell receptor (beta chain) was counted a few times. Its target is not known. The germline gives CDR1 SGHNT, CDR2 YYREEE (reference sequence). Trimming stripped 2 bases from V and 0 bases from J, with 12 bases between. CDR3 length: 16 residues. Here immunoSEQ multiplex PCR was the method, and the copy in TCRdb shows in-frame clones only, minus some. This sample carries fewer than 75,000 clones, less than 80% of them seen once, and the ten largest clones take 4.3%. This sample was taken from a study of vaccination effects on CD4 cells after COVID-19. Between days 9 and 10 of culture, CD4+ T cells were separated out. Either the BNT162b2 or mRNA-1273 vaccine was given to participants in two doses. None of the vaccinated had previously contracted SARS-CoV-2, and their nucleocapsid antibodies tested negative.

This TCR came from a human donor who received a COVID-19 vaccine. Source: CD4+ T cells from PBMCs cultured without peptide, taken after COVID-19 vaccination. This chain links TRBV5-4 with TRBJ1-5; D may be TRBD1 (5 bases). CDR3 sequence: CASSLPQDFSNQPQHF. The DNA for the CDR3 is TGTGCCAGCAGCTTACCACAGGATTTTAGCAATCAGCCCCAGCATTTT.